This is a list of T cell receptor beta chains from one sample in a study of radiotherapy plus CTLA-4 blockade in lung cancer. The data were produced by immunoSEQ multiplex PCR, yet TCRdb's version contains in-frame clones alone and is incomplete. The sample gives approximately 60,000 clones, approximately 77% of which show up once; 4% to 5.5% is in the top ten. The sequencing here drew on peripheral blood, taken from a patient treated with radiotherapy plus ipilimumab. The receptors shown here come from a human donor with non-small cell lung cancer who had a complete response to radiotherapy plus ipilimumab. Both conserved end residues are part of each CDR3. The D gene is left open where the match is weak. Clone size is not always given. Where it is, it says once, few, many or a class for expanded clones.

clone_size: -
v_call: TRBV7-9
d_call: -
j_call: TRBJ2-1
cdr3_nt: TGTGCCAGCAGCCTCAGGGGTGGGGCCTACAATGAGCAGTTCTTC
cdr3_aa: CASSLRGGAYNEQFF

clone_size: -
v_call: TRBV4-1
d_call: TRBD2
j_call: TRBJ2-3
cdr3_nt: TGCGCCAGCAGCCAAGGACTAGCGGGAGTAGATACGCAGTATTTT
cdr3_aa: CASSQGLAGVDTQYF

clone_size: -
v_call: TRBV5-4
d_call: -
j_call: TRBJ2-1
cdr3_nt: TGTGCCAGCAGCTTGGAGCCCCTCGATGAGCAGTTCTTC
cdr3_aa: CASSLEPLDEQFF

clone_size: few
v_call: TRBV30
d_call: TRBD1
j_call: TRBJ2-6
cdr3_nt: TGTGCCTGGAGTGCCGGGACAGGAATTTACCTCTCTGGGGCCAACGTCCTGACTTTC
cdr3_aa: CAWSAGTGIYLSGANVLTF

clone_size: -
v_call: TRBV19
d_call: TRBD2
j_call: TRBJ2-1
cdr3_nt: TGTGCCACTAAAAGGACTAGCGGAGTCTCCTACAATGAGCAGTTCTTC
cdr3_aa: CATKRTSGVSYNEQFF

clone_size: -
v_call: TRBV7-9
d_call: -
j_call: TRBJ1-2
cdr3_nt: TGTGCCAGCAGCTTAGCGGGGGAGGAACACTTCTATGGCTACACCTTC
cdr3_aa: CASSLAGEEHFYGYTF

clone_size: -
v_call: TRBV30
d_call: -
j_call: TRBJ1-2
cdr3_nt: TGTGCCTGGAGTCAAGCCTTGACTTCTAACTATGGCTACACCTTC
cdr3_aa: CAWSQALTSNYGYTF

clone_size: -
v_call: TRBV10-2
d_call: -
j_call: TRBJ2-3
cdr3_nt: TGCGCCAGCAGTGAGTCGAGGGGGGAGTCTGCAGATACGCAGTATTTT
cdr3_aa: CASSESRGESADTQYF

clone_size: -
v_call: TRBV2
d_call: -
j_call: TRBJ1-2
cdr3_nt: TGTGCCAGCAGAACCACAGGGAAGGGGCGCTATGGCTACACCTTC
cdr3_aa: CASRTTGKGRYGYTF

clone_size: -
v_call: TRBV7-9
d_call: TRBD1
j_call: TRBJ1-1
cdr3_nt: TGTGCCAGCAGCCACGCCGCCGGGACAGGGGAGACTGAAGCTTTCTTT
cdr3_aa: CASSHAAGTGETEAFF

clone_size: -
v_call: TRBV6-5
d_call: -
j_call: TRBJ2-3
cdr3_nt: TGTGCCAGCAGTCAACACCCAGATACGCAGTATTTT
cdr3_aa: CASSQHPDTQYF

clone_size: -
v_call: TRBV2
d_call: -
j_call: TRBJ2-2
cdr3_nt: TGTGCCGGCTCGACTTACAGTACCGGGGAGCTGTTTTTT
cdr3_aa: CAGSTYSTGELFF

clone_size: once
v_call: TRBV28
d_call: TRBD1
j_call: TRBJ1-1
cdr3_nt: TGTGCCAGCACCCCTTTACAGGGGGCTATCCGGAACACTGAAGCTTTCTTT
cdr3_aa: CASTPLQGAIRNTEAFF

clone_size: -
v_call: TRBV7-9
d_call: -
j_call: TRBJ2-1
cdr3_nt: TGTGCCAGCAGGCGGACAGTCAATGAGCAGTTCTTC
cdr3_aa: CASRRTVNEQFF

clone_size: once
v_call: TRBV18
d_call: -
j_call: TRBJ1-1
cdr3_nt: TGTGCCAGCTCATCGACCGGGGCGAACACTGAAGCTTTCTTT
cdr3_aa: CASSSTGANTEAFF

clone_size: -
v_call: TRBV5-1
d_call: TRBD2
j_call: TRBJ2-3
cdr3_nt: TGCGCCAGCAGCCCACTAGCGGGAGGGGCAGATACGCAGTATTTT
cdr3_aa: CASSPLAGGADTQYF

clone_size: -
v_call: TRBV12-5
d_call: -
j_call: TRBJ1-1
cdr3_nt: TGTGCTAGTGGTCGGTCAGCCTATCTGAACACTGAAGCTTTCTTT
cdr3_aa: CASGRSAYLNTEAFF

clone_size: -
v_call: TRBV6-1
d_call: TRBD2
j_call: TRBJ2-1
cdr3_nt: TGTGCCAGCAGTGAACTAGCGGGAGGGTACAATGGGCAGTTCTTC
cdr3_aa: CASSELAGGYNGQFF

clone_size: few
v_call: TRBV6-1
d_call: -
j_call: TRBJ2-2
cdr3_nt: TGTGCCACTCGACGGGCAGGGAACACCGGGGAGCTGTTTTTT
cdr3_aa: CATRRAGNTGELFF

clone_size: -
v_call: TRBV6-6
d_call: -
j_call: TRBJ1-5
cdr3_nt: TGTGCCGCGCGGGCCCAGCTGGCTCAGCCCCAGCATTTT
cdr3_aa: CAARAQLAQPQHF

clone_size: -
v_call: TRBV2
d_call: -
j_call: TRBJ2-3
cdr3_nt: TGTGCCAGCATTGGTCCGGGGTTAGCTAGCACAGATACGCAGTATTTT
cdr3_aa: CASIGPGLASTDTQYF

clone_size: once
v_call: TRBV5-1
d_call: TRBD2
j_call: TRBJ2-3
cdr3_nt: TGCGCCAGCAGCCCGACTAGCGGGGGCACAGATACGCAGTATTTT
cdr3_aa: CASSPTSGGTDTQYF

clone_size: -
v_call: TRBV6-1
d_call: -
j_call: TRBJ1-6
cdr3_nt: TGTGCCAGCAGTGGGGCGGGCGGGGGAGGTAATTCACCCCTCCACTTT
cdr3_aa: CASSGAGGGGNSPLHF

clone_size: -
v_call: TRBV5-1
d_call: -
j_call: TRBJ1-4
cdr3_nt: TGCGCCAGCAGCCCACAGGGCACTAATGAAAAACTGTTTTTT
cdr3_aa: CASSPQGTNEKLFF

clone_size: -
v_call: TRBV6-1
d_call: -
j_call: TRBJ1-3
cdr3_nt: TGTGCCAGCAGTGAAGGGGGCCGGCTCTCTGGAAACACCATATATTTT
cdr3_aa: CASSEGGRLSGNTIYF

clone_size: -
v_call: TRBV4-3
d_call: -
j_call: TRBJ1-3
cdr3_nt: TGCGCCAGCAGCCAAGACAGGTACTTCTCTGGAAACACCATATATTTT
cdr3_aa: CASSQDRYFSGNTIYF

clone_size: -
v_call: TRBV5-1
d_call: TRBD2
j_call: TRBJ2-1
cdr3_nt: TGCGCCAGCAGCTTGGAAGGCGGGGGCAATGAGCAGTTCTTC
cdr3_aa: CASSLEGGGNEQFF

clone_size: -
v_call: TRBV5-1
d_call: -
j_call: TRBJ1-2
cdr3_nt: TGCGCCAGCAGCTTGATAAGGTCGGACAGCTCAGGGGATGGCTACACCTTC
cdr3_aa: CASSLIRSDSSGDGYTF

clone_size: -
v_call: TRBV5-1
d_call: -
j_call: TRBJ2-3
cdr3_nt: TGCGCCAGCAGCTTGGCCGGCGATACGCAGTATTTT
cdr3_aa: CASSLAGDTQYF

clone_size: once
v_call: TRBV19
d_call: -
j_call: TRBJ1-5
cdr3_nt: TGTGCCAGTAGTGGGTCGAGCAATCAGCCCCAGCATTTT
cdr3_aa: CASSGSSNQPQHF

clone_size: -
v_call: TRBV7-8
d_call: TRBD1
j_call: TRBJ2-7
cdr3_nt: TGTGCCAGCAGCTTCCCCAGTAGACAGGGACGTTCCTACGAGCAGTACTTC
cdr3_aa: CASSFPSRQGRSYEQYF

clone_size: -
v_call: TRBV7-2
d_call: TRBD1
j_call: TRBJ1-5
cdr3_nt: TGTGCCAGCAGCTCAGGACAGGGTAGGGCCAATCAGCCCCAGCATTTT
cdr3_aa: CASSSGQGRANQPQHF

clone_size: -
v_call: TRBV27
d_call: -
j_call: TRBJ2-1
cdr3_nt: TGTGCCAGCAGTCAGCAGGGGCCCAACAATGAGCAGTTCTTC
cdr3_aa: CASSQQGPNNEQFF

clone_size: -
v_call: TRBV21-1
d_call: -
j_call: TRBJ2-7
cdr3_nt: TGTGCCAGCAGAAAAGTGTTTCTCTACGAGCAGTACTTC
cdr3_aa: CASRKVFLYEQYF

clone_size: -
v_call: TRBV7-8
d_call: -
j_call: TRBJ2-2
cdr3_nt: TGTGCCAGCAGGGAGACGGCGGGGGCCGTAGGGGAGCTGTTTTTT
cdr3_aa: CASRETAGAVGELFF

clone_size: few
v_call: TRBV4-3
d_call: -
j_call: TRBJ2-7
cdr3_nt: TGCGCCAGCAGCCAAGATCTAGGGGTCTACGAGCAGTACTTC
cdr3_aa: CASSQDLGVYEQYF

clone_size: -
v_call: TRBV5-1
d_call: -
j_call: TRBJ1-4
cdr3_nt: TGCGCCAGCAGCTTGGAACTGGCGGAAGATAATGAAAAACTGTTTTTT
cdr3_aa: CASSLELAEDNEKLFF

clone_size: -
v_call: TRBV6-5
d_call: -
j_call: TRBJ2-3
cdr3_nt: TGTGCCGGCAGTTACTCCACGGGGGCGCAGTATTTT
cdr3_aa: CAGSYSTGAQYF

clone_size: -
v_call: TRBV15
d_call: -
j_call: TRBJ2-2
cdr3_nt: TGTGCCACCAGCAGAGAAGGGGCAGGACCCCGAGGCACCGGGGAGCTGTTTTTT
cdr3_aa: CATSREGAGPRGTGELFF

clone_size: -
v_call: TRBV29-1
d_call: -
j_call: TRBJ1-1
cdr3_nt: TGCAGCGTTGAAAGGACAGTGAACACTGAAGCTTTCTTT
cdr3_aa: CSVERTVNTEAFF

clone_size: -
v_call: TRBV5-1
d_call: TRBD2
j_call: TRBJ2-2
cdr3_nt: TGCGCCAGCAGCGCTAGCGGGGGCTCGAACACCGAGGAGCTGTTTTTT
cdr3_aa: CASSASGGSNTEELFF

clone_size: -
v_call: TRBV19
d_call: TRBD1
j_call: TRBJ1-1
cdr3_nt: TGTGCCAGTAGTATAGTGGGACAGGGTAAGAACACTGAAGCTTTCTTT
cdr3_aa: CASSIVGQGKNTEAFF

clone_size: -
v_call: TRBV7-9
d_call: -
j_call: TRBJ2-3
cdr3_nt: TGTGCCAGCAGCTTAGCGTGGGGTACAGATACGCAGTATTTT
cdr3_aa: CASSLAWGTDTQYF

clone_size: -
v_call: TRBV4-3
d_call: -
j_call: TRBJ1-2
cdr3_nt: TGCGCCAGCAGCCAAGATATTGTTAAGGGCGACATCCTTAACTATGGCTACACCTTC
cdr3_aa: CASSQDIVKGDILNYGYTF

clone_size: few
v_call: TRBV18
d_call: TRBD1
j_call: TRBJ2-7
cdr3_nt: TGTGCCAGCTCACCTGGAAGGGACAGGGGGCTTCCCCACGAGCAGTACTTC
cdr3_aa: CASSPGRDRGLPHEQYF

clone_size: -
v_call: TRBV11-3
d_call: -
j_call: TRBJ2-3
cdr3_nt: TGTGCCAGCAGCTCGTTTCCAGATACGCAGTATTTT
cdr3_aa: CASSSFPDTQYF

clone_size: -
v_call: TRBV2
d_call: -
j_call: TRBJ1-2
cdr3_nt: TGTGCCAGCAGTCCCCGCTATGGCTACACCTTC
cdr3_aa: CASSPRYGYTF

clone_size: -
v_call: TRBV18
d_call: TRBD1
j_call: TRBJ2-1
cdr3_nt: TGTGCCAGCTCAAGCCGGGACAGGGCATTAGGATTCTTC
cdr3_aa: CASSSRDRALGFF

clone_size: -
v_call: TRBV5-4
d_call: -
j_call: TRBJ2-3
cdr3_nt: TGTGCCAGCAGCTTGAGCACAGATACGCAGTATTTT
cdr3_aa: CASSLSTDTQYF

clone_size: once
v_call: TRBV27
d_call: -
j_call: TRBJ1-1
cdr3_nt: TGTGCCAGCAGTTTTGGGCAGCTCATGAACACTGAAGCTTTCTTT
cdr3_aa: CASSFGQLMNTEAFF

clone_size: -
v_call: TRBV10-1
d_call: TRBD1
j_call: TRBJ2-1
cdr3_nt: TGCGCCAGCAGCAAGGACAGGGGCTACAACAATGAGCAGTTCTTC
cdr3_aa: CASSKDRGYNNEQFF

clone_size: -
v_call: TRBV18
d_call: -
j_call: TRBJ2-1
cdr3_nt: TGTGCCAGCTCACCTCACCAAGGGGAGAAGAATGAGCAGTTCTTC
cdr3_aa: CASSPHQGEKNEQFF

clone_size: -
v_call: TRBV29-1
d_call: TRBD1
j_call: TRBJ1-1
cdr3_nt: TGCAGCGTTTTCAGGGGGCTCGGGAACACTGAAGCTTTCTTT
cdr3_aa: CSVFRGLGNTEAFF

clone_size: -
v_call: TRBV4-3
d_call: -
j_call: TRBJ2-7
cdr3_nt: TGCGCCAGCAGCCAAGATCGGGGCAACTACGAGCAGTACTTC
cdr3_aa: CASSQDRGNYEQYF

clone_size: once
v_call: TRBV6-1
d_call: TRBD1
j_call: TRBJ1-3
cdr3_nt: TGTGCCAGCAGTGCAACCAGGGGGTTGTTTGGAAACACCATATATTTT
cdr3_aa: CASSATRGLFGNTIYF